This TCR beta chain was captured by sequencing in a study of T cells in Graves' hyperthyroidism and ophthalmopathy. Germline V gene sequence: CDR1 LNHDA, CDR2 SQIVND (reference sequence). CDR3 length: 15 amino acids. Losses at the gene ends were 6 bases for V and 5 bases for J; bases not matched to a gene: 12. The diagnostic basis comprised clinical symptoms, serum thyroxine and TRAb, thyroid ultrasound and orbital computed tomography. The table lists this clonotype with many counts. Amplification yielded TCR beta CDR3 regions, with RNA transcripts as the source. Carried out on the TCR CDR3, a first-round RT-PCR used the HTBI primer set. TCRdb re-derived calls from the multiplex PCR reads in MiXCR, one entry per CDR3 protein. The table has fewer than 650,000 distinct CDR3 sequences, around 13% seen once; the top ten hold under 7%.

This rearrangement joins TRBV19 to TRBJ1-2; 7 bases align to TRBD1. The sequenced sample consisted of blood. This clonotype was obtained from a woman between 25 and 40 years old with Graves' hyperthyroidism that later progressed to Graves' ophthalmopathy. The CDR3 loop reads CASRDRDPSSYGYTF. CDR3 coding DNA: TGTGCCAGTAGAGACAGGGACCCATCCTCTTATGGCTACACCTTC.